The clone carrying this T cell receptor (beta chain) was seen just once. Its antigen remains unknown. The table came from immunoSEQ multiplex PCR; TCRdb's copy has only in-frame clones and leaves some out. This sample yields approximately 300,000 clones, of which just over 85% are seen a single time; roughly 2.1% belongs to the top ten. This entry comes from a study of Ad26.COV2.S vaccination and SARS-CoV-2 variants. Study at large: Participants got Ad26.COV2.S intramuscularly, once or twice 56 days apart.

Study-wide findings and caveats: Vaccine recipients posted higher spike-specific TCR breadth than their placebo counterparts.

Trimming left V 0 bases short and J 3 bases short, with 11 bases between. Germline V gene lookup returns CDR1 LGHDT and CDR2 YNNKEL (reference sequence). The CDR3 has 15 residues. Indicated treatment: some 20 received Ad26.COV2.S at low or high dose, single or two shots; roughly five received placebo; per-sample allocation not given. Day 63 after the first injection of vaccine or placebo was the sampling time. This person who donated was an adult of 18-55 years in Boston. The starting material was peripheral blood, obtained in a trial of Ad26.COV2.S vaccine versus placebo. This clonotype originated in a person between 18 and 65 years old who received the Ad26.COV2.S COVID-19 vaccine or a placebo. This rearrangement joins TRBV3-1 (or the pseudogene TRBV3-2) to TRBJ1-2; a possible D gene is TRBD1 (6 bases). CDR3 residues: CASSQDSRGHYGYTF. CDR3 nucleotide sequence: TGTGCCAGCAGCCAAGATTCCAGGGGCCACTATGGCTACACCTTC.